The 13 T cell receptor beta chains in this list originate from one sample, sequenced in a study of T-cell memory formation after mild COVID-19. TCRdb used MiXCR to reprocess the 5' RACE reads, holding one entry per CDR3 protein. The table lists a few hundred thousand distinct CDR3 sequences, approximately 8.4% of them singletons. Specimen: PBMCs or a T cell subset sorted from them (not recorded which). These receptors originate from a man aged 18 to 29 who had mild COVID-19 (a few samples of this study predate the infection). Cell type and time point are not known.

The rearrangement links TRBV7-9 to TRBJ1-1; D is perhaps TRBD1 (5 bases). Germline CDR1 is SEHNR and CDR2 is FQNEAQ (reference sequence). Trimming removed 0 bases from V and 5 bases from J, with 13 bases in between. CDR3 length: 15 amino acids. The CDR3 region is CASSLALFGGTEAFF. Written as DNA, the CDR3 is TGTGCCAGCAGCTTAGCTTTGTTCGGGGGAACTGAAGCTTTCTTT.

This rearrangement joins TRBV7-9 to TRBJ2-1, with 9 positions matching TRBD1. CDR3 length: 14 amino acids. The germline CDR1 and CDR2 sequences are SEHNR and FQNEAQ (reference sequence). The V segment lost 5 bases and the J segment 8 bases; nucleotides outside the gene matches: 7. The CDR3 region is CASSPLDRGDEQFF. The CDR3 region has the DNA TGTGCCAGCAGCCCGTTGGACAGGGGCGATGAGCAGTTCTTC.

This clonotype was counted a few times. This chain links TRBV27 with TRBJ2-2; TRBD1 matches 10 bases. Unmatched junction bases numbered 8, after V lost 2 bases and J lost 8 bases. From germline, CDR1 is MNHEY and CDR2 SMNVEV (reference sequence). CDR3 length: 16 residues. This CDR3 reads CASSLGTGVIQGELFF. Here the CDR3 DNA reads TGTGCCAGCAGTTTAGGGACAGGGGTCATTCAAGGGGAGCTGTTTTTT.

V usage is TRBV6-2 or TRBV6-3 and J usage is TRBJ1-2; D remains unclear. Germline CDR1 reads MNHEY; CDR2 reads SVGEGT. The CDR3 is made up of 14 amino acids. V lost 1 base to trimming and J lost 8 bases, with 14 bases between them. CDR3 bases: TGTGCCAGCAGTTACTACCCACCGGTTAAAGGCTACACCTTC. Protein: CASSYYPPVKGYTF.

This clonotype was seen a few times. The genes are TRBV10-2 and TRBJ1-5; D is uncertain. In germline, CDR1 is WSHSY, CDR2 SAAADI. The CDR3 contains 12 residues. V was pared by 3 bases and J by 2 bases, with 2 bases between. The CDR3 protein is CASSDGNQPQHF. CDR3 coding DNA: TGCGCCAGCAGTGATGGCAATCAGCCCCAGCATTTT.

This clonotype was counted at least ten times. The gene calls are TRBV20-1 and TRBJ1-5; 7 nucleotides line up with TRBD1. V shed 5 bases, J shed 7 bases, and the junction held 5 bases outside the gene matches. Germline loops: CDR1 DFQATT, CDR2 SNEGSKA (reference sequence). The CDR3 has 12 residues. Here the CDR3 DNA reads TGCAGTGCTCGACAGGGCGGCCAGCCCCAGCATTTT. It translates to CSARQGGQPQHF.

The chain combines TRBV6-1 with TRBJ2-7; D assignment may be TRBD1 or TRBD2 (6 bases each). Germline CDR1 reads MNHNS; CDR2 reads SASEGT. Trimming took off 7 bases at V and 1 base at J, with 11 bases between the two ends. This CDR3 is built from 13 residues. The CDR3 DNA is TGTGCCAGCAAGAGGGGGGAGTCCTACGAGCAGTACGTC. Translation: CASKRGESYEQYV.

J is TRBJ2-5 and V is TRBV5-6; TRBD2 matches at 8 bases. The CDR3 is 14 residues long. The V segment lost 5 bases and the J segment 5 bases; nucleotides outside the gene matches: 8. Germline CDR1 SGHDT, CDR2 YYEEEE. The CDR3 DNA reads TGTGCCAGCAGAGGTCGCGGGGGGCGGGAGACCCAGTACTTC. Translating it yields CASRGRGGRETQYF.

This clonotype showed up many times. V is TRBV10-3 and J is TRBJ1-4; 8 nucleotides align to TRBD1. The CDR3 is made up of 16 amino acids. V was pared by 2 bases and J by 7 bases, with 9 bases of the junction left unmatched. Germline CDR1 reads ENHRY; CDR2 reads SYGVKD. CDR3 sequence (DNA): TGTGCCATCAGTGAGGGACAGGGACCTAACGGTGAAAAACTGTTTTTT. Amino acids: CAISEGQGPNGEKLFF.

This clonotype was detected only a few times. The chain has TRBV9 and TRBJ1-2; no firm D call. CDR1 is SGDLS, CDR2 YYNGEE, per germline. This CDR3 contains 14 residues. The ends were cut back, 0 bases at V and 3 bases at J, with 9 bases in the middle. The CDR3 bases are TGTGCCAGCAGCGTAGAGGCCGCTTACTATGGCTACACCTTC. The encoded protein is CASSVEAAYYGYTF.

This sequence joins TRBV3-1 and TRBJ1-2, with D possibly being TRBD1 (5 bases). V lost 2 bases and J lost 8, with 15 bases in between. The CDR3 is 14 residues long. Looked up from germline, CDR1 is LGHDT and CDR2 is YNNKEL (reference sequence). The CDR3 sequence: CASSQPDIRSGYTF. The CDR3 DNA sequence: TGTGCCAGCAGCCAACCGGACATTCGGTCAGGCTACACCTTC.

This clonotype turned up a few times. This chain uses TRBV5-1 with TRBJ2-7, with 15 bases lining up with TRBD2. V shed 3 bases, J shed 6 bases, and the junction held 7 bases outside the gene matches. Germline CDR1 is SGHRS and CDR2 is YFSETQ. The CDR3 consists of 16 residues. The CDR3 coding sequence is TGCGCCAGCAGCTCAGGACTAGCGGGGGGGCTAAGCGAGCAGTACTTC. Its protein is CASSSGLAGGLSEQYF.

The chain has TRBV4-1 and TRBJ2-7; 7 nucleotides line up with TRBD1. CDR1 is MGHRA and CDR2 is YSYEKL in the germline V gene. The CDR3 contains 15 residues. The V and J ends lost 6 bases and 1 base, in that order; junction bases with no gene match: 9. Written as DNA, the CDR3 is TGCGCCAGCAGAGACAACAGGGGATCTTCCTACGAGCAGTACTTC. Translation gives CASRDNRGSSYEQYF.